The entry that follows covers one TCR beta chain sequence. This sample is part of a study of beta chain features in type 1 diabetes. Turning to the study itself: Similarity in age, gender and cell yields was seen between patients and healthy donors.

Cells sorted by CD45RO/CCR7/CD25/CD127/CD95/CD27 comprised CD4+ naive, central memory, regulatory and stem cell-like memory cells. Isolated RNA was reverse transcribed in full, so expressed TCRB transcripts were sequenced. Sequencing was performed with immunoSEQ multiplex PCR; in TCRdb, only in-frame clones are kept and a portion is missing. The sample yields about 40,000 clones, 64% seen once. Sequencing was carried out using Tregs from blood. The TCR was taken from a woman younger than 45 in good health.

In DNA form, the CDR3 reads TGTGCCAGCAGCTTAGTGGCCGGAAACACCATATATTTT. Its protein product is CASSLVAGNTIYF. V and J are TRBV7-8 and TRBJ1-3; D unclear. V was pared by 1 base and J by 4 bases, with 5 bases between. CDR1 is SGHVS and CDR2 is FQNEAQ in the germline V gene. This CDR3 contains 13 residues.